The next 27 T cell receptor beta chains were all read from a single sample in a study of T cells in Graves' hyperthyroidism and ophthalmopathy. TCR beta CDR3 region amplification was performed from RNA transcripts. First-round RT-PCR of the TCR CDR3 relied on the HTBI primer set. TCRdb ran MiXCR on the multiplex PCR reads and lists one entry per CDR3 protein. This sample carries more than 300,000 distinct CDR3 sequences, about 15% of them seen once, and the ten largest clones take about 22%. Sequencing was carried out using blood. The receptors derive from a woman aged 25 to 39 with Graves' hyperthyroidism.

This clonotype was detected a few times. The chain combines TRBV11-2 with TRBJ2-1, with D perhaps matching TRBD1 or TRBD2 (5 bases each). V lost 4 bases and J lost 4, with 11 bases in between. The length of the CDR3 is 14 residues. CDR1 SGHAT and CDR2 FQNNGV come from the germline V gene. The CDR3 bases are TGTGCCAGCAGCTCAGCCGGGACGTACAATGAGCAGTTCTTC. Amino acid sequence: CASSSAGTYNEQFF.

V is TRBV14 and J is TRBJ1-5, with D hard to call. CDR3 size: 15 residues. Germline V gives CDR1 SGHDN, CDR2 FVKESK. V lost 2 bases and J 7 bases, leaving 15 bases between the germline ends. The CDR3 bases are TGTGCCAGCAGCCAATTAAAAAAGGCGGGGCAGCCCCAGCATTTT. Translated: CASSQLKKAGQPQHF.

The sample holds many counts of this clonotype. For the CDR3, the DNA is TGTGCCAGCAGCATCGACAGGGGGCATAGAACCGGGGAGCTGTTTTTT. Its protein product is CASSIDRGHRTGELFF. The J gene is TRBJ2-2, the V gene TRBV7-2, with TRBD1 matching 10 bases. Trimming removed 5 bases from V and 5 bases from J; junction bases left unmatched: 8. Germline V gene lookup returns CDR1 SGHTA and CDR2 FQGNSA. The CDR3 covers 16 residues.

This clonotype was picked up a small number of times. DNA of the CDR3: TGTGCCAGTAGTATAGAGAGGGTACGGCAGCCCCAGCATTTT. Amino acids: CASSIERVRQPQHF. J is TRBJ1-5 and V is TRBV19; no clear D gene. V was shortened by 0 bases and J by 7 bases, with 10 bases between the two germline ends. The CDR3 has 14 amino acids. In germline, CDR1 is LNHDA, CDR2 SQIVND (reference sequence). Complete variable domain (other parts from reference TRBV19 and TRBJ1-5): DGGITQSPKYLFRKEGQNVTLSCEQNLNHDAMYWYRQDPGQGLRLIYYSQIVNDFQKGDIAEGYSVSREKKESFPLTVTSAQKNPTAFYLCASSIERVRQPQHFGDGTRLSIL.

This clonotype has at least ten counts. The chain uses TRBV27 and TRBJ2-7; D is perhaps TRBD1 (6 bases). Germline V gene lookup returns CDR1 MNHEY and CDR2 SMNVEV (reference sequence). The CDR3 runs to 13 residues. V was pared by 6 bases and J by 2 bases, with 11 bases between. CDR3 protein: CASSSTGPYEQYF. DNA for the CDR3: TGTGCCAGCAGCTCGACAGGACCCTACGAGCAGTACTTC.

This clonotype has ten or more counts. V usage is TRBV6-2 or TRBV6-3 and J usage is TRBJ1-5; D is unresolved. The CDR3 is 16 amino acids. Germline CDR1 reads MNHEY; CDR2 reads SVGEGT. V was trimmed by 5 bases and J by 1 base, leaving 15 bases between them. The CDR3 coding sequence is TGTGCCAGCAGTCTTCAAGTGGTACCGAGCAATCAGCCCCAGCATTTT. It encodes CASSLQVVPSNQPQHF.

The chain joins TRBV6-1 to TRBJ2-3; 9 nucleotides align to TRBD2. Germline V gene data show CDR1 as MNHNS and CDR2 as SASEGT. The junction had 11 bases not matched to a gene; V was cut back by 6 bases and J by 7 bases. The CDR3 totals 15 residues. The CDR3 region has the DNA TGTGCCAGCAGCTCCGTGCCTAGCGGGATGCATACGCAGTATTTT. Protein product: CASSSVPSGMHTQYF.

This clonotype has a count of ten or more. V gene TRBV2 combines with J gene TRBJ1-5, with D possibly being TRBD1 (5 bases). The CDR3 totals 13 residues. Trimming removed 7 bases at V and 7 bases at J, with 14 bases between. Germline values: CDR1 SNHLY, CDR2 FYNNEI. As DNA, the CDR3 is TGTGCCAGCATGGTCAGGGAAGGACAGCCCCAGCATTTT. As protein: CASMVREGQPQHF.

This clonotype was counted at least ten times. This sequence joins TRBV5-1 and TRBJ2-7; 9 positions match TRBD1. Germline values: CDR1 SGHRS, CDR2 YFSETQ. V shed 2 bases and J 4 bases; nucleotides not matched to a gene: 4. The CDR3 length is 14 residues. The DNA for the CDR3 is TGCGCCAGCAGCTTACAGGGGGCTTTATACGAGCAGTACTTC. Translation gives CASSLQGALYEQYF.

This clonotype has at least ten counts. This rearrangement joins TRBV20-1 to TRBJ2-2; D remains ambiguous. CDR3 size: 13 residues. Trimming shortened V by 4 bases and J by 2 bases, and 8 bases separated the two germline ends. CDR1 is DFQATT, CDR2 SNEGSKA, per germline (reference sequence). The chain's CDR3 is CSAIDSNTGELFF. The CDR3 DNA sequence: TGCAGTGCTATTGACTCAAACACCGGGGAGCTGTTTTTT.

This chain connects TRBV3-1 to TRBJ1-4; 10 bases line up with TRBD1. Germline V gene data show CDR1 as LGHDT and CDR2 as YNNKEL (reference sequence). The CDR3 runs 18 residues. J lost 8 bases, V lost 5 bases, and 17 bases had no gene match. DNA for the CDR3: TGTGCCAGCAGCGCCATTCTCATCCGACAGGGGGCAGGGGAAAAACTGTTTTTT. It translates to CASSAILIRQGAGEKLFF.

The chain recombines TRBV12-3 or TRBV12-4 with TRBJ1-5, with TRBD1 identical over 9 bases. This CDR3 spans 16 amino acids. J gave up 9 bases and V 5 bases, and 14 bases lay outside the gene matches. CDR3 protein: CASSIDPRDRVLPQHF. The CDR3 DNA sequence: TGTGCCAGCAGTATCGACCCTCGGGACAGGGTGTTGCCCCAGCATTTT.

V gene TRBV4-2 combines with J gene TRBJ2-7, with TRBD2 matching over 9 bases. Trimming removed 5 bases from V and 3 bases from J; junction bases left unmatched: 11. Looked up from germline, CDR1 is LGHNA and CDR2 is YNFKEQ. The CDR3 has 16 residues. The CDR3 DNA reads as TGTGCCAGCAGCGACTACCTAGCGGGGCCCTACTACGAGCAGTACTTC. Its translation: CASSDYLAGPYYEQYF.

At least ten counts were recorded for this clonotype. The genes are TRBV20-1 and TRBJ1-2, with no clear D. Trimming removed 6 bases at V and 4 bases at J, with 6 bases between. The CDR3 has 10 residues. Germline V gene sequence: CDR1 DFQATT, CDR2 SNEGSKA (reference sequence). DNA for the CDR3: TGCAGTGCCCCCCTCTATGGCTACACCTTC. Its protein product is CSAPLYGYTF.

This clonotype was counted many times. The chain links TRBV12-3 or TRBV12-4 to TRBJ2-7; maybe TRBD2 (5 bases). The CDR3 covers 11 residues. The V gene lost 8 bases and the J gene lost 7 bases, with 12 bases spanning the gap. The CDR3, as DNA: TGTGCCAGCTCACTTTCGGGGGAGCAGTACTTC. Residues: CASSLSGEQYF.

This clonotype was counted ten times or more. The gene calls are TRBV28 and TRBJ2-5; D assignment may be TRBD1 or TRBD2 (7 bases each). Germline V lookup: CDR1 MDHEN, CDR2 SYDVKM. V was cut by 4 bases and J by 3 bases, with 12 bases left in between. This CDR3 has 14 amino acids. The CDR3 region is CASSSAGGEETQYF. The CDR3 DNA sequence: TGTGCCAGCAGTTCAGCAGGGGGGGAAGAGACCCAGTACTTC. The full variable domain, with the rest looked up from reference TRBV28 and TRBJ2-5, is DVKVTQSSRYLVKRTGEKVFLECVQDMDHENMFWYRQDPGLGLRLIYFSYDVKMKEKGDIPEGYSVSREKKERFSLILESASTNQTSMYLCASSSAGGEETQYFGPGTRLLVL.

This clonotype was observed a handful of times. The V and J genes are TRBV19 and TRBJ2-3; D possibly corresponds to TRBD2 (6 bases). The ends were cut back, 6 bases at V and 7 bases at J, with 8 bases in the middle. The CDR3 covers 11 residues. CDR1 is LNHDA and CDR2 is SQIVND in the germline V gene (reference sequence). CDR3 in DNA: TGTGCCAGTAGCCGGGGGAATACGCAGTATTTT. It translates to CASSRGNTQYF.

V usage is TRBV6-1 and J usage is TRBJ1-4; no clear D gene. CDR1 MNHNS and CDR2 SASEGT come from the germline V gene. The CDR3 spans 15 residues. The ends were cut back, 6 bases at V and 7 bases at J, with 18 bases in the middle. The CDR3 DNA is TGTGCCAGCAGCCGCCAAGATTTAGAGAGTGAAAAACTGTTTTTT. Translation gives CASSRQDLESEKLFF.

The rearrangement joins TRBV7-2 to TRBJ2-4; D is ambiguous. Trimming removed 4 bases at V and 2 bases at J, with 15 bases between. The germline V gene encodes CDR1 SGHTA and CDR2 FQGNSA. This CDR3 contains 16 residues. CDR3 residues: CASSSRRSLPKNIQYF. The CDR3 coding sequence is TGTGCCAGCAGCTCGCGGCGGAGTCTACCCAAAAACATTCAGTACTTC. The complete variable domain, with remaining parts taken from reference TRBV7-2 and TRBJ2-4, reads GAGVSQSPSNKVTEKGKDVELRCDPISGHTALYWYRQSLGQGLEFLIYFQGNSAPDKSGLPSDRFSAERTGGSVSTLTIQRTQQEDSAVYLCASSSRRSLPKNIQYFGAGTRLSVL.

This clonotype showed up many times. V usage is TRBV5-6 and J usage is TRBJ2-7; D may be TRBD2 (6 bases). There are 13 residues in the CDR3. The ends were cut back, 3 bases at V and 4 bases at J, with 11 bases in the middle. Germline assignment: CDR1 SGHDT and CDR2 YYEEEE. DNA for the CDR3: TGTGCCAGCAGCTCACTGAGCGGGTACGAGCAGTACTTC. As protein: CASSSLSGYEQYF.

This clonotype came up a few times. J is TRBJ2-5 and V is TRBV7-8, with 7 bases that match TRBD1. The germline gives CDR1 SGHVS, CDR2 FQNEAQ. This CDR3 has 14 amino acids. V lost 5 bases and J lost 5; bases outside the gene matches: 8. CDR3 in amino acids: CASSTRQGWETQYF. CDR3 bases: TGTGCCAGCAGCACCCGACAGGGATGGGAGACCCAGTACTTC.

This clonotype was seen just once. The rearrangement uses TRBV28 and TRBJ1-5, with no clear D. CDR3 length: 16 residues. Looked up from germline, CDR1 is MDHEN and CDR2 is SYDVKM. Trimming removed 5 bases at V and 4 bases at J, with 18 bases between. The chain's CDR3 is CASSKSALRGNQPQHF. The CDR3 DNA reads TGTGCCAGCAGTAAAAGTGCCCTCCGCGGTAATCAGCCCCAGCATTTT.

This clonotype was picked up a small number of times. The CDR3 spells CAWKPNPLIGTHYEQYF. CDR3 DNA sequence: TGTGCCTGGAAACCTAACCCCCTCATTGGGACACACTACGAGCAGTACTTC. This rearrangement joins TRBV30 to TRBJ2-7; the D gene is possibly TRBD1 (6 bases). The CDR3 is 17 amino acids. The germline V gene encodes CDR1 GTSNPN and CDR2 SVGIG (reference sequence). Trimming removed 4 bases at V and 3 bases at J, with 25 bases between.

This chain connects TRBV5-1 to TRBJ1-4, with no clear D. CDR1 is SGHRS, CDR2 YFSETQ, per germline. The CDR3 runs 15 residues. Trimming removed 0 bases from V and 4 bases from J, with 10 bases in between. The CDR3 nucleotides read TGCGCCAGCAGCTTGGAAAGGGCAGATAATGAAAAACTGTTTTTT. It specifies CASSLERADNEKLFF.

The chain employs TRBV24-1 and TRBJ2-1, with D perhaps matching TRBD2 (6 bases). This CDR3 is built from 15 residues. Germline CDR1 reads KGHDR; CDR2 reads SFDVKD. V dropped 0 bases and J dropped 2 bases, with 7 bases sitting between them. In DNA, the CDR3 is TGTGCCACCAGTGATTTGGGGGAGGCCTACAATGAGCAGTTCTTC. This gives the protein CATSDLGEAYNEQFF.

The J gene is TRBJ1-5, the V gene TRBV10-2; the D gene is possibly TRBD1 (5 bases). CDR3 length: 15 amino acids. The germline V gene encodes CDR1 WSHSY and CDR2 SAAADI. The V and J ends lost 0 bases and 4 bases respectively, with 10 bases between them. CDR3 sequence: CASSESGLSNQPQHF. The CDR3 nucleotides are TGCGCCAGCAGTGAGTCGGGGCTTTCGAATCAGCCCCAGCATTTT.

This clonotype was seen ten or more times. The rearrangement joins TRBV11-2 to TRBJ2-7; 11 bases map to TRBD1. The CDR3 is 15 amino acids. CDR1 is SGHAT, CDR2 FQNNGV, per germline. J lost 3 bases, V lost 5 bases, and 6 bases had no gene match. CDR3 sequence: CASSSWDRGNYEQYF. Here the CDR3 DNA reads TGTGCCAGCAGCAGCTGGGACAGGGGGAACTACGAGCAGTACTTC.